This T cell receptor beta chain appears in the sequencing data of a study of shared clonotypes between healthy human individuals. General observations from the study: Generally, estimated richness proved larger in naive subsets than it did in memory subsets.

Trimming cost V 5 bases and J 3 bases; bases outside gene matches: 10. The CDR3 totals 16 residues. CDR1 is MNHEY, CDR2 SMNVEV, per germline (reference sequence). Sequencing was performed with immunoSEQ multiplex PCR; in TCRdb, only in-frame clones are kept and a portion is missing. The repertoire holds about 2.3 million clones, with 80% to 95% as singletons. Comments on this clone: Its antigen is unidentified.

Material for sequencing was naive CD4+ T cells from PBMCs. Subset: CD45RA+ positively selected. The clonotype originates from a man between 18 and 29 years old in good health. Some clones in this sample may be carry-over from other donors' samples. The rearrangement uses TRBV27 and TRBJ2-3; 8 bases are shared with TRBD2. The CDR3 is CASSPGLANGTDTQYF. The DNA of the CDR3 is TGTGCCAGCAGTCCCGGACTAGCTAATGGTACAGATACGCAGTATTTT.